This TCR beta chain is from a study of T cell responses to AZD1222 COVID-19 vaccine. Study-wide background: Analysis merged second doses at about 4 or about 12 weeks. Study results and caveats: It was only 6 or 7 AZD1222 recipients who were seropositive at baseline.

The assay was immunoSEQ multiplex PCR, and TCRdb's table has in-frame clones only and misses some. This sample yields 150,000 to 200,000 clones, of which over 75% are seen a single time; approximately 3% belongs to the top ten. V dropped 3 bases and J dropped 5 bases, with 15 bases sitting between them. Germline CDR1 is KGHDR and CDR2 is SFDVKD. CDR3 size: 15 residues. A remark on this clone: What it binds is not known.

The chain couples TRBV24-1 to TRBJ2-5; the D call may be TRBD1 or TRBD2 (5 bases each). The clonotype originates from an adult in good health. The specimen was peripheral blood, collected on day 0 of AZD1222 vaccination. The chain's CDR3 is CATSDGTRGGETQYF. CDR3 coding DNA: TGTGCCACCAGTGATGGGACGAGGGGCGGCGAGACCCAGTACTTC.